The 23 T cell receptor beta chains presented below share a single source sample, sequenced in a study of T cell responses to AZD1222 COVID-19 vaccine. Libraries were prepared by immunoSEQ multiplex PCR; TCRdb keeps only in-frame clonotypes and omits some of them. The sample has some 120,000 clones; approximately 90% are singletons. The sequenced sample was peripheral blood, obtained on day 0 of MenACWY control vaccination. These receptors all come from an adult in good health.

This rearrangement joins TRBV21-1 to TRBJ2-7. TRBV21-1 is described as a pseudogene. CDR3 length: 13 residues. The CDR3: CASSPWGSYEQYF. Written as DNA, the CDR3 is TGTGCCAGTTCCCCGTGGGGGAGCTACGAGCAGTACTTC.

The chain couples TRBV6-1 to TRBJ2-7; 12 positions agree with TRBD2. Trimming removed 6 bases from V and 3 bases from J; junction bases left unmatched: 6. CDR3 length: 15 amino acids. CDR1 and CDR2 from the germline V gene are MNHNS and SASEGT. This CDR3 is CASRLTSGSHYEQYF. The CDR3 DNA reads TGTGCCAGCAGACTGACTAGCGGGAGCCACTACGAGCAGTACTTC.

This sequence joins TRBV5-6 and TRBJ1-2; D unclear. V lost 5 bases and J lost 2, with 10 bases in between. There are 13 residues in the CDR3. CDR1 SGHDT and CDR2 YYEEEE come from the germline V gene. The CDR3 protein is CASSPTPNYGYTF. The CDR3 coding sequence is TGTGCCAGCAGTCCGACACCGAACTATGGCTACACCTTC.

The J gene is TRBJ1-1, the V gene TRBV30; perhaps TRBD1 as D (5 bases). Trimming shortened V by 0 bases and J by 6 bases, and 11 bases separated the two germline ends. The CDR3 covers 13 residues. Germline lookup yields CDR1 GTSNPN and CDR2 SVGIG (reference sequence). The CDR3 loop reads CAWSVWSGPEAFF. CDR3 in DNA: TGTGCCTGGAGTGTATGGTCGGGACCTGAAGCTTTCTTT.

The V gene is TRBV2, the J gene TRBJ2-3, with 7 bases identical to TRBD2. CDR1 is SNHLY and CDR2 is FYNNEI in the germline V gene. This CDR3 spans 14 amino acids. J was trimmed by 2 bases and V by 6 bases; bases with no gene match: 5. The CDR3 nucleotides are TGTGCCAGCAGCGCACGACTAGCCACAGATACGCAGTATTTT. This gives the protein CASSARLATDTQYF.

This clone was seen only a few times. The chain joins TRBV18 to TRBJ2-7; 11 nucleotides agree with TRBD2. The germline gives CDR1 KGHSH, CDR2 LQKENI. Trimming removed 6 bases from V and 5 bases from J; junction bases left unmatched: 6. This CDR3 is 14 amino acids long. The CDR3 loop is CASSGTSGSNEQYF. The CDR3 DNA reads TGTGCCAGCTCCGGGACTAGCGGTTCCAACGAGCAGTACTTC.

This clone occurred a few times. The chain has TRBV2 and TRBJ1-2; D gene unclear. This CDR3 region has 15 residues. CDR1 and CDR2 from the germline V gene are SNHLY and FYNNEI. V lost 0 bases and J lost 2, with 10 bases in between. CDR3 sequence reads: CASSEASPGNYGYTF. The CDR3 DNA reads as TGTGCCAGCAGTGAAGCGTCGCCAGGAAACTATGGCTACACCTTC. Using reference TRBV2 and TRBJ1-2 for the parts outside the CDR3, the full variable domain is EPEVTQTPSHQVTQMGQEVILRCVPISNHLYFYWYRQILGQKVEFLVSFYNNEISEKSEIFDDQFSVERPDGSNFTLKIRSTKLEDSAMYFCASSEASPGNYGYTFGSGTRLTVV.

The CDR3 protein is CASRTSSGTGELFF. The CDR3 DNA reads as TGTGCCAGCAGGACATCGAGCGGCACCGGGGAGCTGTTTTTT. This chain links TRBV2 with TRBJ2-2, with D perhaps matching TRBD2 (5 bases). CDR1 and CDR2 (germline): SNHLY, FYNNEI. The V end was cut by 6 bases, the J end by 4 bases, with 12 bases between. This CDR3 contains 14 residues.

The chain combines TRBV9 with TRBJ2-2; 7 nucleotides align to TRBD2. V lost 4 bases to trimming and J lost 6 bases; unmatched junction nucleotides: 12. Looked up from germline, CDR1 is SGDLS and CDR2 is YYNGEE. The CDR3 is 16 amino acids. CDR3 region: CASSPPGLPHAGELFF. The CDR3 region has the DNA TGTGCCAGCAGCCCACCGGGACTACCTCACGCCGGGGAGCTGTTTTTT.

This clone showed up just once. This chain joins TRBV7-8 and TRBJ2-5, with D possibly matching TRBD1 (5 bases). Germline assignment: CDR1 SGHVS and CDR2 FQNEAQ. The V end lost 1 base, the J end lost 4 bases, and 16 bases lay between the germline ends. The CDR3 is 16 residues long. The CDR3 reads CASSLVYWGMRETQYF. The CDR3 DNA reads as TGTGCCAGCAGCTTAGTGTATTGGGGCATGAGAGAGACCCAGTACTTC. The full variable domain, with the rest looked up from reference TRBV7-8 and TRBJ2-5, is GAGVSQSPRYKVAKRGQDVALRCDPISGHVSLFWYQQALGQGPEFLTYFQNEAQLDKSGLPSDRFFAERPEGSVSTLKIQRTQQEDSAVYLCASSLVYWGMRETQYFGPGTRLLVL.

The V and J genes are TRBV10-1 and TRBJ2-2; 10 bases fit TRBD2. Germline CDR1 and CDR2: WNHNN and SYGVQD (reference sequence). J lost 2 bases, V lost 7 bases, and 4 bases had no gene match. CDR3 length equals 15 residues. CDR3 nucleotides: TGCGCCAGCACAAGCGGGAGGGTCAACACCGGGGAGCTGTTTTTT. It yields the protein CASTSGRVNTGELFF.

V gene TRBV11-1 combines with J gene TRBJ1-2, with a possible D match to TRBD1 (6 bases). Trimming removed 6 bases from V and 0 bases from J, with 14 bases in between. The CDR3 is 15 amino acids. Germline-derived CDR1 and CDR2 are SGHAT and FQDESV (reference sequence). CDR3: CASSPVDSPNYGYTF. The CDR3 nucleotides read TGTGCCAGCAGTCCCGTGGACAGCCCTAACTATGGCTACACCTTC.

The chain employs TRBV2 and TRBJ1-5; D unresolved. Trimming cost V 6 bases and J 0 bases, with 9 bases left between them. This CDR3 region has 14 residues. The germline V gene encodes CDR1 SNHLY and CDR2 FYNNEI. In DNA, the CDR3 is TGTGCCAGCAGGGACGGAAATAGCAATCAGCCCCAGCATTTT. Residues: CASRDGNSNQPQHF.

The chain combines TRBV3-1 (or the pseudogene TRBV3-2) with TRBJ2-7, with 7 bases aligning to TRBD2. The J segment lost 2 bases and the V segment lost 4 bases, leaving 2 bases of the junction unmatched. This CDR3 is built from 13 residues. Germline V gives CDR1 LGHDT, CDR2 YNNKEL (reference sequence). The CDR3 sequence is CASSREGPYEQYF. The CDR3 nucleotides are TGTGCCAGCAGCCGGGAGGGTCCCTACGAGCAGTACTTC.

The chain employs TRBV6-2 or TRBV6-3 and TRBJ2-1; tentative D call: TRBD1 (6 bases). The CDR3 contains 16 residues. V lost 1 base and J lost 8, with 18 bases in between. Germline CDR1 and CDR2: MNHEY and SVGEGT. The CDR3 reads CASSYLGTPPVDEQFF. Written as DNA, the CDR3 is TGTGCCAGCAGTTACTTAGGGACACCCCCTGTCGATGAGCAGTTCTTC.

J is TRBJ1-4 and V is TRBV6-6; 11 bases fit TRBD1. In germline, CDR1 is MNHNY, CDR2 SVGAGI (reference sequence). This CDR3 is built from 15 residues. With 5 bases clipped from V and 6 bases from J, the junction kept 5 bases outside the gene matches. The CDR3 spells CASSRKGQGDEKLFF. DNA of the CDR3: TGTGCCAGCAGTCGAAAGGGACAGGGGGATGAAAAACTGTTTTTT.

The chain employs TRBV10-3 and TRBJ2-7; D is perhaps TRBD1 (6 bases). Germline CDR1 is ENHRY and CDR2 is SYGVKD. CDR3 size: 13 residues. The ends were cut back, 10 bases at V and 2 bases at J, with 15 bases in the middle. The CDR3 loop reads CATQTGVAYEQYF. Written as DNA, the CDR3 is TGTGCCACTCAGACAGGAGTCGCCTACGAGCAGTACTTC.

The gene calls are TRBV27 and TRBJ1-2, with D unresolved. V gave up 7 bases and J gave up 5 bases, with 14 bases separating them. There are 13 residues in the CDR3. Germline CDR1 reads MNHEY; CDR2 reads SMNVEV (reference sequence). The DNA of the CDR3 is TGTGCCAGCACTACAAACCCAAAGTATGGCTACACCTTC. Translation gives CASTTNPKYGYTF.

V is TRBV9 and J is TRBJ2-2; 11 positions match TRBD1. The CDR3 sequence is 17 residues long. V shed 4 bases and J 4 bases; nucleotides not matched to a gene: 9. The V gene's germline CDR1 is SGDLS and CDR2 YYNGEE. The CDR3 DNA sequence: TGTGCCAGCAGCCCCACTTGGGGACAGGGGGTCACCGGGGAGCTGTTTTTT. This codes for CASSPTWGQGVTGELFF.

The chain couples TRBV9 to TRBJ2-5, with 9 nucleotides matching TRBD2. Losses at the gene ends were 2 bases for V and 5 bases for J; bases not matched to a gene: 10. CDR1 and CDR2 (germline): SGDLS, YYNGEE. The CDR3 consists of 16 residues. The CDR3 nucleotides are TGTGCCAGCAGCGTCGAATTTAGCGGGAGAGACGAGACCCAGTACTTC. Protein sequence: CASSVEFSGRDETQYF. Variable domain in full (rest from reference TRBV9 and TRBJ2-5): DSGVTQTPKHLITATGQRVTLRCSPRSGDLSVYWYQQSLDQGLQFLIQYYNGEERAKGNILERFSAQQFPDLHSELNLSSLELGDSALYFCASSVEFSGRDETQYFGPGTRLLVL.

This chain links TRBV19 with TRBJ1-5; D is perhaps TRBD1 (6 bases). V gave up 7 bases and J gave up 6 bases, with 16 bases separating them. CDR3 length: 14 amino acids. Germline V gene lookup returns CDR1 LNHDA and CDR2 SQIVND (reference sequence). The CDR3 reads CASNDRTVSQPQHF. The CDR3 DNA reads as TGTGCCAGTAATGACAGGACTGTAAGTCAGCCCCAGCATTTT.

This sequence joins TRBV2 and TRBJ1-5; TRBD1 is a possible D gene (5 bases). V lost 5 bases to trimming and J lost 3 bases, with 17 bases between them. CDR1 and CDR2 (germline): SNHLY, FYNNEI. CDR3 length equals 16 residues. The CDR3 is CASSSLGTENNQPQHF. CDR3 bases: TGTGCCAGCAGTTCTCTGGGGACCGAGAACAATCAGCCCCAGCATTTT.

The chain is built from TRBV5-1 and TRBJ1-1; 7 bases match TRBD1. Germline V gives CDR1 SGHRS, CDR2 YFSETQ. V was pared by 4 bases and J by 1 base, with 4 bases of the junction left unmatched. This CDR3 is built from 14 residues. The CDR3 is CASSLDRRNTEAFF. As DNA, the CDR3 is TGCGCCAGCAGCCTGGACAGGAGGAACACTGAAGCTTTCTTT.